Listed below are T cell receptor beta chains from one sample, sequenced in a study of blood T cell repertoires in COVID-19. Libraries were prepared by immunoSEQ multiplex PCR; TCRdb keeps only in-frame clonotypes and omits some of them. Among 120,000 to 150,000 clones listed, around 84% were seen once. Sequencing used peripheral blood. Receptors were obtained from a human donor in a cohort sampled during active COVID-19. CDR3s include the opening cysteine and the closing phenylalanine or tryptophan.

CDR3aa	v_gene	j_gene
CASRDRGLNSPLHF	TRBV6-5	TRBJ1-6
CASSPAGQGRQPQHF	TRBV7-2	TRBJ1-5
CASSSRSGGGYNEQFF	TRBV6-5	TRBJ2-1
CASSPLFGTSGAGANVLTF	TRBV5-1	TRBJ2-6
CASSARTGQDHYEQYF	TRBV5-1	TRBJ2-7
CASSLAGASTETQYF	TRBV5-1	TRBJ2-5
CASSLQGFGNSPLHF	TRBV2	TRBJ1-6
CASSVGRAVGYTF	TRBV2	TRBJ1-2
CSASTGTDTQYF	TRBV20-1	TRBJ2-3
CASSKGGQSSGNTIYF	TRBV21-1	TRBJ1-3
CASSLAIPTEAFF	TRBV5-6	TRBJ1-1
CASQGGGGREKLFF	TRBV5-5	TRBJ1-4
CAWSPGVNTEAFF	TRBV30	TRBJ1-1
CASQAGGRGQYF	TRBV19	TRBJ2-3
CASSPRTRGNEKLFF	TRBV3-1/TRBV3-2	TRBJ1-4
CASSPGGGGDGNTIYF	TRBV5-1	TRBJ1-3
CATSQDTGQPQHF	TRBV15	TRBJ1-5
CASSLRQGASGYTF	TRBV28	TRBJ1-2
CASRGLERGAYNEQFF	TRBV7-2	TRBJ2-1
CASSPDLKETQYF	TRBV5-1	TRBJ2-5
CASRSGTSGGAQETQYF	TRBV28	TRBJ2-5
CASSLQGIGTDTQYF	TRBV5-8	TRBJ2-3
CASSEQGTSFNEQFF	TRBV7-3	TRBJ2-1
CASSQGRGSNEKLFF	TRBV4-3	TRBJ1-4
CASSLEAGLDNSPLHF	TRBV7-8	TRBJ1-6
CASSYSHYSNQPQHF	TRBV6-5	TRBJ1-5
CSSREAANYGYTF	TRBV29-1	TRBJ1-2
CASTRTSSGGAHEQYF	TRBV27	TRBJ2-7
CASSYSRQGGYGYTF	TRBV6-5	TRBJ1-2
CASLPEGPINQPQHF	TRBV19	TRBJ1-5
CATSDPSTDKLYNEQFF	TRBV24-1	TRBJ2-1
CASSYSDSRSNEQFF	TRBV6-5	TRBJ2-1
CASSIRTGGGNTEAFF	TRBV4-3	TRBJ1-1
CASSPDRILPGELFF	TRBV7-9	TRBJ2-2
CASSENGGAGIYGYTF	TRBV2	TRBJ1-2
CASSLGAINTEAFF	TRBV7-2	TRBJ1-1
CASRGGTEAFF	TRBV6-5	TRBJ1-1
CASSPPSGTTREKLFF	TRBV18	TRBJ1-4
CASSYSTGKGTEAFF	TRBV6-2/TRBV6-3	TRBJ1-1
CAISEMGIGEGGDSPLHF	TRBV10-3	TRBJ1-6
CASSTTGTASYGYTF	TRBV5-6	TRBJ1-2
CASSQGTDMWTEAFF	TRBV3-1/TRBV3-2	TRBJ1-1
CASSDLDRGVFGYTF	TRBV6-1	TRBJ1-2